These 17 T cell receptor beta chains originate from one sample sequenced in a study of shared clonotypes between healthy human individuals. Clones were sequenced by immunoSEQ multiplex PCR, and TCRdb holds only the in-frame ones, with some missing. This table has approximately 980,000 clones, approximately 76% appearing once. Sequencing was carried out using memory CD4+ T cells sorted from blood. This sample's subset: CD45RA-negative fraction. The receptors were gathered from a man younger than 30 in good health.

The chain uses TRBV7-2 and TRBJ2-3, with D uncertain. CDR1 is SGHTA and CDR2 is FQGNSA in the germline V gene. CDR3 length: 16 amino acids. V lost 2 bases and J lost 6, with 18 bases in between. The CDR3: CASSLPSPGGKDTQYF. Written as DNA, the CDR3 is TGTGCCAGCAGCTTACCCTCCCCGGGCGGAAAGGATACGCAGTATTTT.

In its sample, this clone was seen once. V usage is TRBV4-3 and J usage is TRBJ1-3; no clear D gene. Per germline, CDR1 LGHNA and CDR2 YSLEER. The CDR3 consists of 17 residues. V lost 0 bases to trimming and J lost 0 bases, with 12 bases between them. CDR3 sequence: CASSQEPGARSGNTIYF. CDR3 DNA: TGCGCCAGCAGCCAAGAACCAGGTGCCCGCTCTGGAAACACCATATATTTT.

There are a few counts of this clone. The chain carries TRBV10-3 and TRBJ1-6; 8 nucleotides agree with TRBD1. Germline CDR1 and CDR2: ENHRY and SYGVKD. V gave up 4 bases and J gave up 5 bases; unmatched junction bases: 4. This CDR3 contains 15 residues. The CDR3: CAISGGQGDNSPLHF. DNA for the CDR3: TGTGCCATCAGTGGCGGACAGGGAGATAATTCACCCCTCCACTTT.

This sequence joins TRBV5-4 and TRBJ1-4, with D possibly matching TRBD1 (6 bases). This CDR3 region has 13 residues. Trimming removed 4 bases at V and 5 bases at J, with 9 bases between. Germline lookup yields CDR1 SGHNT and CDR2 YYREEE (reference sequence). CDR3 amino acids: CASSIQGNEKLFF. The CDR3 region has the DNA TGTGCCAGCAGCATACAGGGAAATGAAAAACTGTTTTTT. The whole variable domain, filled in from reference TRBV5-4 and TRBJ1-4, reads ETGVTQSPTHLIKTRGQQVTLRCSSQSGHNTVSWYQQALGQGPQFIFQYYREEENGRGNFPPRFSGLQFPNYSSELNVNALELDDSALYLCASSIQGNEKLFFGSGTQLSVL.

The chain couples TRBV29-1 to TRBJ2-2, with TRBD1 identical over 11 bases. Germline V CDR1 and CDR2: SQVTM, ANQGSEA. The CDR3 is 14 residues long. Losses at the gene ends were 6 bases for V and 4 bases for J; bases not matched to a gene: 4. The CDR3 sequence is CSVRTGGTTGELFF. The CDR3 DNA follows: TGCAGCGTCCGGACAGGGGGCACCACCGGGGAGCTGTTTTTT.

A word on this clone: Likely a read error: the CDR3 ends without its conserved phenylalanine or tryptophan. No DNA is shown, since the ends of the CDR3 on it are uncertain; the CDR3 is the one TCRdb lists. The chain recombines TRBV6-6 with TRBJ1-2; the DNA was not compared with TRBD1, the D call given in the table. Germline V gene data show CDR1 as MNHNY and CDR2 as SVGAGI (reference sequence). The CDR3 contains 10 residues when both ends are counted. CDR3 in amino acids: CASGPHRTGL.

The gene calls are TRBV28 and TRBJ1-5, with TRBD1 matching 8 bases. CDR1 MDHEN and CDR2 SYDVKM come from the germline V gene. This CDR3 comprises 15 residues. Trimming cost V 5 bases and J 6 bases; bases outside gene matches: 9. Written as DNA, the CDR3 is TGTGCCAGCAGTACCGGACAGGGAATAGTTCAGCCCCAGCATTTT. This translates into CASSTGQGIVQPQHF. The complete variable domain, with remaining parts taken from reference TRBV28 and TRBJ1-5, reads DVKVTQSSRYLVKRTGEKVFLECVQDMDHENMFWYRQDPGLGLRLIYFSYDVKMKEKGDIPEGYSVSREKKERFSLILESASTNQTSMYLCASSTGQGIVQPQHFGDGTRLSIL.

As regards this clone: This clone may be a read error of a much larger clone one base away. The J gene is TRBJ2-3, the V gene TRBV11-2; D call uncertain. Germline assignment: CDR1 SGHAT and CDR2 FQNNGV. The CDR3 runs to 12 residues. V was cut by 5 bases and J by 0 bases, with 3 bases left in between. CDR3 nucleotides: TGTGCCAGCAGCACTAGCACAGATACGCAGTATTTT. This translates into CASSTSTDTQYF.

The chain joins TRBV10-3 to TRBJ2-2; D is possibly TRBD1 or TRBD2 (5 bases each). The CDR3 extends over 15 amino acids. Germline assignment: CDR1 ENHRY and CDR2 SYGVKD. The germline V and J ends were trimmed by 3 bases and 4 bases, with 12 bases remaining between them. DNA of the CDR3: TGTGCCATCAGTGATCGGGCAGGGAGCACCGGGGAGCTGTTTTTT. Translation: CAISDRAGSTGELFF.

The chain couples TRBV7-2 to TRBJ2-2; D is unclear. The CDR3 is 14 residues long. Trimming shortened V by 0 bases and J by 6 bases, and 8 bases separated the two germline ends. Per germline, CDR1 SGHTA and CDR2 FQGNSA. CDR3 in DNA: TGTGCCAGCAGCTTAGCGCGGTGGGCCGGGGAGCTGTTTTTT. This codes for CASSLARWAGELFF.

Comment on this clone: This may be a read error: a much more frequent sequence differs by one nucleotide. V gene TRBV2 combines with J gene TRBJ2-7; maybe TRBD1 (7 bases). The CDR3 has 16 residues. Germline V CDR1 and CDR2: SNHLY, FYNNEI. The CDR3, as DNA: TGTGTCAGCAGCCCAGGGGGGTTTACTACGTCTAACGAGCAGTACTTC. It encodes CVSSPGGFTTSNEQYF.

The chain couples TRBV5-1 to TRBJ2-7, with D perhaps given as TRBD1 or TRBD2 (5 bases each). CDR1 is SGHRS, CDR2 YFSETQ, per germline. The length of the CDR3 is 14 residues. V shed 4 bases and J shed 7 bases, with 18 bases lying between them. The CDR3: CASSVGWGSLEQYF. CDR3 in DNA: TGCGCCAGCAGCGTTGGCTGGGGGAGTCTGGAGCAGTACTTC.

The rearrangement joins TRBV7-9 to TRBJ2-3, with TRBD2 identical over 9 bases. This CDR3 region has 15 residues. In germline, CDR1 is SEHNR, CDR2 FQNEAQ (reference sequence). After removal of 5 bases from V and 4 bases from J, the junction contained 7 bases not matched to a gene. CDR3 nucleotide sequence: TGTGCCAGCAGCCCAAGCGGGAGGCTGGCAGATACGCAGTATTTT. As protein: CASSPSGRLADTQYF.

As for this clone: A single base separates this from a much larger clone, so it may be a read error. Other DNA sequences of this sample code for an identical CDR3. The rearrangement links TRBV30 to TRBJ1-4; D might be TRBD1 (6 bases). This CDR3 contains 15 residues. Germline V lookup: CDR1 GTSNPN, CDR2 SVGIG (reference sequence). The CDR3 nucleotides are TGTGCCTGGAGTGTTAGCGCAGGGGCATGGGAAAAACTATTTTTT. It specifies CAWSVSAGAWEKLFF.

This chain joins TRBV6-1 and TRBJ1-1; TRBD1 is a possible D gene (6 bases). Trimming left V 8 bases short and J 12 bases short, with 22 bases between. CDR3 length: 13 residues. The germline gives CDR1 MNHNS, CDR2 SASEGT. The CDR3 DNA is TGTGCCAGCTCCCTAGGGAGACAGGTAATTCCTTTCTTT. Protein sequence: CASSLGRQVIPFF.

This chain joins TRBV27 and TRBJ2-7; possible D gene TRBD2, 7 bases. Between the trimmed V and J ends, which lost 3 bases and 4 bases, there was a span of 19 bases. Germline V lookup: CDR1 MNHEY, CDR2 SMNVEV (reference sequence). There are 16 residues in the CDR3. The CDR3 DNA reads TGTGCCAGCAGTTTTCGAGGGGGGGGCGCGTTGTACGAGCAGTACTTC. Protein sequence: CASSFRGGGALYEQYF.

This clone was found a few times. This rearrangement joins TRBV6-5 to TRBJ1-2, with D uncertain. Germline V gene data show CDR1 as MNHEY and CDR2 as SVGAGI. CDR3 length: 16 amino acids. Trimming stripped 0 bases from V and 0 bases from J, with 11 bases between. In DNA form, the CDR3 reads TGTGCCAGCAGTTACTCGACGGCGGTTGCTAACTATGGCTACACCTTC. The encoded protein is CASSYSTAVANYGYTF.